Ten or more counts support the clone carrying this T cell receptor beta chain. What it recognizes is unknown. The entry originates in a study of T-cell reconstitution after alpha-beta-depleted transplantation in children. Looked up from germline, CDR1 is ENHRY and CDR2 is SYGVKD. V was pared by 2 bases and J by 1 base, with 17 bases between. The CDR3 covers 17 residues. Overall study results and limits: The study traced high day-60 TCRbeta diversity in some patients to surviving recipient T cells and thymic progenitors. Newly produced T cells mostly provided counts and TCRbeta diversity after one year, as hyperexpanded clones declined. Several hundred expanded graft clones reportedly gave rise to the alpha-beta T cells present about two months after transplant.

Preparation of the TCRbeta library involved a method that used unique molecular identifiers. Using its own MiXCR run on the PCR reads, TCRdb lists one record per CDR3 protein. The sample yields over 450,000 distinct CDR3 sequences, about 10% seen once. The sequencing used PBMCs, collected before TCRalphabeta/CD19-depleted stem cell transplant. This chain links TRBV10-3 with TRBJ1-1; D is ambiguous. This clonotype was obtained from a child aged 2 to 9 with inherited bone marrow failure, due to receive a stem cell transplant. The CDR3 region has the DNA TGTGCCATCAGTGAGAGGCTATTTGCGGGCACGAACACTGAAGCTTTCTTT. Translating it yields CAISERLFAGTNTEAFF.